The 27 T cell receptor beta chains given below trace back to one sample, sequenced in a study of neurological immune-mediated disorders. One entry per CDR3 protein results from TCRdb running MiXCR on the 5' RACE reads. This sample has about 14,000 distinct CDR3 sequences, with about 10% found just once. Specimen: PBMCs. These receptors were obtained from a middle-aged woman in good health.

The table lists this clonotype with many counts. The V gene is TRBV25-1, the J gene TRBJ2-3; 7 nucleotides match TRBD2. The CDR3 covers 15 residues. The J segment lost 1 base and the V segment lost 4 bases, leaving 5 bases of the junction unmatched. Germline V lookup: CDR1 MGHDK, CDR2 SYGVNS. The chain's CDR3 is CASSGLTSGTDTQYF. The CDR3 DNA reads TGTGCCAGCAGTGGACTTACTAGCGGCACAGATACGCAGTATTTT.

The chain carries TRBV21-1 and TRBJ2-1; the D call TRBD1 from the table was never checked on the DNA. TRBV21-1 is a recognized pseudogene. The CDR3 length is 16 residues. CDR3 in DNA: TGTGCCAGCGACCCCCGGGGACAGGGGGAATCGGATGAGCAGTTCTTC. Protein: CASDPRGQGESDEQFF.

The table lists this clonotype with many counts. V gene TRBV18 combines with J gene TRBJ1-1; TRBD1 matches 9 bases. CDR1 is KGHSH, CDR2 LQKENI, per germline. This CDR3 comprises 15 residues. V lost 6 bases and J lost 4; bases outside the gene matches: 9. CDR3 coding DNA: TGTGCCAGCTCTAAGGCGGACAGGGGAGGCACTGAAGCTTTCTTT. Protein: CASSKADRGGTEAFF.

This clonotype was recorded only once. The junction departs from the called germline gene at one end, perhaps through a read error. The chain employs TRBV19 and TRBJ2-2; perhaps TRBD1 as D (6 bases). Per the germline V gene, CDR1 is LNHDA and CDR2 is SQIVND (reference sequence). The CDR3 covers 18 residues. The chain's CDR3 is CASSTPGQVGLNTGELFF. CDR3 DNA: TGTGCCAGTAGTACGCCGGGACAAGTGGGGCTGAACACCGGGGAACTGTTTTTT.

In its sample, this clonotype was seen many times. This chain joins TRBV20-1 and TRBJ2-7; 8 bases map to TRBD1. J lost 5 bases, V lost 4 bases, and 7 bases had no gene match. The germline gives CDR1 DFQATT, CDR2 SNEGSKA (reference sequence). CDR3 length: 13 residues. CDR3 nucleotides: TGCAGTGCTATCCAGGGGGCGGGAAACGAGCAGTACTTC. Its translation: CSAIQGAGNEQYF.

In its sample, this clonotype was seen many times. In DNA, the CDR3 is TGCAGTGCTAGAGATGGAGGAATGAGGAACTATGGCTACACCTTC. It encodes CSARDGGMRNYGYTF. The rearrangement uses TRBV20-1 and TRBJ1-2; no clear D. Trimming removed 0 bases at V and 2 bases at J, with 13 bases between. Germline V CDR1 and CDR2: DFQATT, SNEGSKA (reference sequence). CDR3 length equals 15 residues.

At least ten counts were recorded for this clonotype. The chain is built from TRBV7-9 and TRBJ2-7; D perhaps matches TRBD1 (6 bases). V was trimmed by 2 bases and J by 0 bases, leaving 14 bases between them. The germline V gene encodes CDR1 SEHNR and CDR2 FQNEAQ (reference sequence). The CDR3 has 16 residues. The CDR3 nucleotides read TGTGCCAGCAGCTTAACCACAGGGATTAGCTCCTACGAGCAGTACTTC. Encoded protein: CASSLTTGISSYEQYF.

This clonotype was seen at least ten times. J is TRBJ2-1 and V is TRBV7-2; no definite D call. V was shortened by 11 bases and J by 3 bases, with 14 bases between the two germline ends. The CDR3 is made up of 13 amino acids. From germline, CDR1 is SGHTA and CDR2 FQGNSA. CDR3 DNA sequence: TGTGCCTCCAGCAAACAACTCTACAATGAGCAGTTCTTC. Protein sequence: CASSKQLYNEQFF.

This clonotype was counted only a few times. V and J are TRBV30 and TRBJ2-7; D is unclear. V gave up 1 base and J gave up 3 bases, with 10 bases separating them. The length of the CDR3 is 13 residues. CDR1 GTSNPN and CDR2 SVGIG come from the germline V gene (reference sequence). Written as DNA, the CDR3 is TGTGCCTGGAGTGAGAGCGCAAACTACGAGCAGTACTTC. This sequence encodes CAWSESANYEQYF.

The table lists this clonotype with many counts. The chain carries TRBV15 and TRBJ2-1, with D possibly being TRBD1 (5 bases). Germline assignment: CDR1 LNHNV and CDR2 YYDKDF (reference sequence). V was pared by 1 base and J by 4 bases, with 8 bases between. The CDR3 contains 14 residues. Here the CDR3 DNA reads TGTGCCACCAGCAGAGTGGGGCTGTACAATGAGCAGTTCTTC. Translating gives CATSRVGLYNEQFF.

This clonotype has ten or more counts. The genes are TRBV4-1 and TRBJ2-5, with TRBD2 identical over 12 bases. From germline, CDR1 is MGHRA and CDR2 YSYEKL. CDR3 length: 14 amino acids. The trim removed 4 bases at V and 5 bases at J, leaving 2 bases unmatched. CDR3 sequence: CASSLGLAGETQYF. In nucleotides, the CDR3 is TGCGCCAGCAGCCTAGGACTAGCGGGGGAGACCCAGTACTTC.

This clonotype was picked up many times. The rearrangement uses TRBV29-1 and TRBJ2-5; D unclear. This CDR3 has 11 residues. Per the germline V gene, CDR1 is SQVTM and CDR2 is ANQGSEA. With 6 bases removed from V and 2 bases from J, the gap between germline ends came to 7 bases. In DNA, the CDR3 is TGCAGCGTCCCTCCGCAAGAGACCCAGTACTTC. Translation gives CSVPPQETQYF.

This clonotype was counted many times. The V and J genes are TRBV28 and TRBJ2-7; 8 nucleotides agree with TRBD2. The CDR3 is 16 residues long. Germline assignment: CDR1 MDHEN and CDR2 SYDVKM. With V trimmed by 7 bases and J by 3 bases, 14 bases remained unmatched. The CDR3 is CASTESGAGGLYEQYF. The CDR3 DNA is TGTGCCAGCACGGAATCGGGGGCGGGAGGCCTCTACGAGCAGTACTTC.

This clonotype has ten or more counts. Written as DNA, the CDR3 is TGTGCCAGCAGTACGGGCCCCAATCAGCCCCAGCATTTT. Protein product: CASSTGPNQPQHF. V is TRBV12-3 or TRBV12-4 and J is TRBJ1-5, with D uncertain. Trimming took off 5 bases at V and 3 bases at J, with 8 bases between the two ends. The CDR3 covers 13 residues.

In this sample, this clonotype turned up many times. This chain connects TRBV18 to TRBJ1-3; D unclear. Trimming removed 3 bases at V and 0 bases at J, with 3 bases between. Looked up from germline, CDR1 is KGHSH and CDR2 is LQKENI. This CDR3 is 13 amino acids long. The CDR3 is CASSPNSGNTIYF. CDR3 in DNA: TGTGCCAGCTCACCTAACTCTGGAAACACCATATATTTT. Using reference TRBV18 and TRBJ1-3 for the parts outside the CDR3, the full variable domain is NAGVMQNPRHLVRRRGQEARLRCSPMKGHSHVYWYRQLPEEGLKFMVYLQKENIIDESGMPKERFSAEFPKEGPSILRIQQVVRGDSAAYFCASSPNSGNTIYFGEGSWLTVV.

In the case of this clonotype: The junction differs from germline at one of its ends, possibly a read error. The rearrangement links TRBV11-2 to TRBJ2-7, with 9 nucleotides matching TRBD2. Germline loops: CDR1 SGHAT, CDR2 FQNNGV. This CDR3 is built from 15 residues. The CDR3 is CASSNSGSVSYGQYF. CDR3 in DNA: TGTGCCAGCAGCAATAGCGGGAGCGTATCCTACGGGCAGTACTTC.

In this sample, this clonotype turned up many times. The chain employs TRBV5-5 and TRBJ2-2, with D uncertain. This CDR3 region has 14 residues. V lost 0 bases and J lost 5, with 8 bases in between. Germline CDR1 and CDR2: SGHKS and YYEKEE (reference sequence). CDR3 loop: CASSLEFGTGELFF. The CDR3, as DNA: TGTGCCAGCAGCTTGGAATTTGGGACCGGGGAGCTGTTTTTT.

This chain connects TRBV20-1 to TRBJ2-1, with 14 bases matching TRBD2. The CDR3 covers 14 residues. Germline CDR1 is DFQATT and CDR2 is SNEGSKA (reference sequence). The V gene end was trimmed by 4 bases and the J gene end by 9 bases; junction bases not matched to a gene: 5. CDR3 sequence reads: CSANAGTSGGEQFF. CDR3 in DNA: TGCAGTGCTAACGCGGGGACTAGCGGGGGTGAGCAGTTCTTC.

The V call is TRBV4-1, the J call TRBJ1-2, with D uncertain. This CDR3 region has 16 residues. Germline V gene data show CDR1 as MGHRA and CDR2 as YSYEKL. Between the trimmed V and J ends, which lost 2 bases and 2 bases, there was a span of 15 bases. The CDR3 sequence: CASSQSSGGPNYGYTF. In DNA form, the CDR3 reads TGCGCCAGCAGCCAATCGTCAGGAGGGCCCAACTATGGCTACACCTTC.

This clonotype was found many times. This chain links TRBV5-1 with TRBJ1-1; D call uncertain. The CDR3 contains 14 residues. Per the germline V gene, CDR1 is SGHRS and CDR2 is YFSETQ. V gave up 4 bases and J gave up 1 base, with 11 bases separating them. CDR3 sequence (DNA): TGCGCCAGCAGCCCGAGGCCGGAGAACACTGAAGCTTTCTTT. Amino acid sequence: CASSPRPENTEAFF.

This clonotype was seen repeatedly, ten times or more. The rearrangement uses TRBV7-8 and TRBJ2-7; TRBD1 matches 9 bases. From germline, CDR1 is SGHVS and CDR2 FQNEAQ. The CDR3 totals 16 residues. The J segment lost 3 bases and the V segment lost 6 bases, leaving 12 bases of the junction unmatched. The CDR3 spells CASSSQSGTGNYEQYF. The CDR3 region has the DNA TGTGCCAGCAGTTCTCAGTCCGGGACAGGGAACTACGAGCAGTACTTC.

Many counts were recorded for this clonotype. This chain connects TRBV11-2 to TRBJ1-1, with D possibly TRBD1 on 5 matching bases. V lost 3 bases, J lost 5 bases, and 7 bases lay in between. The germline gives CDR1 SGHAT, CDR2 FQNNGV. The CDR3 contains 12 residues. In DNA, the CDR3 is TGTGCCAGCAGCTTTAGGGGTACTGAAGCTTTCTTT. It specifies CASSFRGTEAFF.

This clonotype has at least ten counts. The chain links TRBV20-1 to TRBJ1-5; tentative D call: TRBD1 (6 bases). Per germline, CDR1 DFQATT and CDR2 SNEGSKA (reference sequence). The CDR3 covers 12 residues. With 1 base removed from V and 6 bases from J, the gap between germline ends came to 7 bases. The CDR3 loop reads CSARGGGQPQHF. CDR3 sequence (DNA): TGCAGTGCTAGAGGAGGGGGTCAGCCCCAGCATTTT.

In its sample, this clonotype was seen many times. The chain employs TRBV10-3 and TRBJ2-7; 10 bases map to TRBD1. With V trimmed by 8 bases and J by 5 bases, 6 bases remained unmatched. The CDR3 has 13 residues. Looked up from germline, CDR1 is ENHRY and CDR2 is SYGVKD. In DNA form, the CDR3 reads TGTGCCATCCTAGGACAGGGGGTTGACGAGCAGTACTTC. This encodes CAILGQGVDEQYF.

This clonotype was counted only a few times. This CDR3 is CASSPRTGRLNTEAFF. The CDR3, as DNA: TGTGCCAGCAGCCCCCGGACAGGGAGACTGAACACTGAAGCTTTCTTT. The rearrangement joins TRBV7-8 to TRBJ1-1, with 8 bases that match TRBD1. CDR1 and CDR2 (germline): SGHVS, FQNEAQ. The V segment lost 5 bases and the J segment 0 bases; nucleotides outside the gene matches: 8. The CDR3 consists of 16 residues.

This clonotype turned up a few times. The chain links TRBV19 to TRBJ1-5; 10 bases are a match to TRBD1. The germline gives CDR1 LNHDA, CDR2 SQIVND (reference sequence). V lost 9 bases, J lost 4 bases, and 3 bases stayed unmatched. The CDR3 has 13 residues. In DNA form, the CDR3 reads TGTGCCAGCACGGGACAGGGGAATCAGCCCCAGCATTTT. It translates to CASTGQGNQPQHF.

This clonotype was seen ten or more times. The CDR3 nucleotides read TGTGCCAGCAGCTTAGCGAGGGTGCCGGAGACCCAGTACTTC. Protein sequence: CASSLARVPETQYF. The chain employs TRBV7-8 and TRBJ2-5; possible D gene TRBD2, 5 bases. Trimming removed 0 bases from V and 5 bases from J, with 10 bases in between. The CDR3 totals 14 residues. The germline CDR1 and CDR2 sequences are SGHVS and FQNEAQ.